One sample yielded the 8 T cell receptor beta chains listed below, sequenced in a study of CD8 T cells in ankylosing spondylitis. Notes on the study in general: A TCR beta motif made of about eight highly homologous variants seemed typical of ankylosing spondylitis blood.

The antigens these receptors bind are not known. MiXCR was run by TCRdb on the 5' RACE reads, yielding one entry per CDR3 protein. Among about 200,000 distinct CDR3 sequences listed, approximately 7.3% were seen once. The specimen was blood, either unsorted or a sorted T cell fraction (not recorded which). The receptors derive from a male donor with ankylosing spondylitis.

This clonotype was counted ten times or more. CDR3 amino acids: CASSQLAGDRAGELFF. CDR3 coding DNA: TGTGCCAGCAGTCAACTAGCGGGAGACAGAGCCGGGGAGCTGTTTTTT. The chain employs TRBV27 and TRBJ2-2; 11 nucleotides align to TRBD2. The V gene end was trimmed by 5 bases and the J gene end by 6 bases; junction bases not matched to a gene: 8. This CDR3 region has 16 residues. Germline V gene sequence: CDR1 MNHEY, CDR2 SMNVEV (reference sequence).

This clonotype was detected many times. V usage is TRBV28 and J usage is TRBJ2-5, with 8 positions matching TRBD1. Germline V lookup: CDR1 MDHEN, CDR2 SYDVKM. V lost 5 bases, J lost 5 bases, and 4 bases stayed unmatched. CDR3 length equals 13 residues. In nucleotides, the CDR3 is TGTGCCAGCAGTCCTTCAGGGGGCGAGACCCAGTACTTC. This encodes CASSPSGGETQYF.

This clonotype was detected many times. The genes are TRBV15 and TRBJ2-3, with 10 bases matching TRBD2. The length of the CDR3 is 15 residues. J lost 2 bases, V lost 4 bases, and 3 bases had no gene match. The germline V gene encodes CDR1 LNHNV and CDR2 YYDKDF (reference sequence). The CDR3 protein is CATSKLAGITDTQYF. In DNA form, the CDR3 reads TGTGCCACCAGCAAACTAGCGGGGATCACAGATACGCAGTATTTT.

This clonotype was found many times. V usage is TRBV6-1 and J usage is TRBJ1-5; TRBD1 is a possible D gene (5 bases). Trimming left V 2 bases short and J 5 bases short, with 7 bases between. Germline V lookup: CDR1 MNHNS, CDR2 SASEGT. The CDR3 contains 13 residues. The CDR3 spells CASSEWGDQPQHF. CDR3 nucleotide sequence: TGTGCCAGCAGTGAATGGGGGGATCAGCCCCAGCATTTT.

V usage is TRBV4-3 and J usage is TRBJ1-2, with TRBD1 as a possible D gene (5 bases). The CDR3 spans 14 residues. Trimming pared 4 bases from V and 4 bases from J, leaving 13 bases between. Per germline, CDR1 LGHNA and CDR2 YSLEER. DNA of the CDR3: TGCGCCAGCAGCCTTTCTGCGGGGGTCTATGGCTACACCTTC. Residues: CASSLSAGVYGYTF.

This clonotype was seen many times. The chain carries TRBV5-6 and TRBJ1-2; D might be TRBD1 (5 bases). CDR3 size: 19 residues. Germline lookup yields CDR1 SGHDT and CDR2 YYEEEE. V was shortened by 6 bases and J by 2 bases, with 29 bases between the two germline ends. The DNA for the CDR3 is TGTGCCAGCAACCTTCTGGGGGTGCGGTCTGGGTCGACGAACTATGGCTACACCTTC. As protein: CASNLLGVRSGSTNYGYTF.

In its sample, this clonotype was seen many times. The gene calls are TRBV7-2 and TRBJ2-1; the match to TRBD1 covers 7 bases. This CDR3 spans 15 amino acids. CDR1 is SGHTA and CDR2 is FQGNSA in the germline V gene. V shed 1 base and J 2 bases; nucleotides not matched to a gene: 2. This CDR3 reads CASSLDGTAYNEQFF. The CDR3 DNA reads as TGTGCCAGCAGCTTAGACGGGACAGCCTACAATGAGCAGTTCTTC. The full variable domain, its missing parts supplied by reference TRBV7-2 and TRBJ2-1, is GAGVSQSPSNKVTEKGKDVELRCDPISGHTALYWYRQSLGQGLEFLIYFQGNSAPDKSGLPSDRFSAERTGGSVSTLTIQRTQQEDSAVYLCASSLDGTAYNEQFFGPGTRLTVL.

This clonotype came up many times. The rearrangement links TRBV7-8 to TRBJ2-2; TRBD2 matches 11 bases. Losses at the gene ends were 6 bases for V and 8 bases for J; bases not matched to a gene: 20. From germline, CDR1 is SGHVS and CDR2 FQNEAQ. The CDR3 covers 19 residues. The CDR3, as DNA: TGTGCCAGCAGGAGATCGATAGCGGGAGGGCCTTTAGTATCGGGGGAGCTGTTTTTT. As protein: CASRRSIAGGPLVSGELFF.